A single T cell receptor (beta chain) is shown here with its context. The record originates from a study of control samples from healthy donors and cancer patients. Between the trimmed V and J ends, which lost 6 bases and 5 bases, there was a span of 16 bases. This CDR3 comprises 14 residues. Looked up from germline, CDR1 is KGHSH and CDR2 is LQKENI. Assay: immunoSEQ multiplex PCR; the TCRdb copy retains only in-frame clones and omits some. The table shows some 130,000 clones, with approximately 91% occurring only once. The genes are TRBV18 and TRBJ1-1; D is undetermined. This receptor was taken from a woman in her twenties or thirties in good health. The sample comprised blood. The CDR3 is CASSPTGDGTEAFF. DNA of the CDR3: TGTGCCAGCTCTCCGACTGGAGACGGTACTGAAGCTTTCTTT. Complete variable domain (other parts from reference TRBV18 and TRBJ1-1): NAGVMQNPRHLVRRRGQEARLRCSPMKGHSHVYWYRQLPEEGLKFMVYLQKENIIDESGMPKERFSAEFPKEGPSILRIQQVVRGDSAAYFCASSPTGDGTEAFFGQGTRLTVV.